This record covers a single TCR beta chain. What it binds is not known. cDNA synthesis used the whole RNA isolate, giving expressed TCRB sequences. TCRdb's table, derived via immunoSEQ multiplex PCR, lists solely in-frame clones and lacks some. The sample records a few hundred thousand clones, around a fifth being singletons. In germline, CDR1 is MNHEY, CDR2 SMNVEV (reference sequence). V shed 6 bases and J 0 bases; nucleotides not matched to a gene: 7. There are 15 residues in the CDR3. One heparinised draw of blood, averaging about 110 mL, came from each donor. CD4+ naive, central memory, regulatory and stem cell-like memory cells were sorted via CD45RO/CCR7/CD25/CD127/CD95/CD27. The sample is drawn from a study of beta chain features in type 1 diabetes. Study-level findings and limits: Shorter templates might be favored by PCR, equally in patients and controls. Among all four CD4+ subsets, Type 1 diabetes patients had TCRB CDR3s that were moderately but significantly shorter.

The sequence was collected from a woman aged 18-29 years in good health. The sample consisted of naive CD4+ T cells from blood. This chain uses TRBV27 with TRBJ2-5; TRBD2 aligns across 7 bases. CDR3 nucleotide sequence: TGTGCCAGCAGCGGCGGGAGAGGCCACCAAGAGACCCAGTACTTC. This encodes CASSGGRGHQETQYF.